Listed below are T cell receptor beta chains from one sample, sequenced in a study of a mutant IDH1 vaccine in newly diagnosed glioma. The antigens for these receptors are not known. Here immunoSEQ multiplex PCR was the method, and the copy in TCRdb shows in-frame clones only, minus some. The sample lists about 21,000 clones, 85% to 90% occurring once. Sequences were derived from PBMCs, sampled from a glioma patient whose treatment included an IDH1 peptide vaccine. The receptor set was obtained from a woman aged 40 to 49 with glioma. Each CDR3 is given with its conserved first and last residue. Fields, in order: J gene, clone size, CDR3 length, D gene, V gene, CDR3 DNA, CDR3 protein. The D gene is left open where the match is weak. Size tells how often a clone was seen (once, few, many) or the class of an expanded clone, and some rows leave it out.

j_gene: TRBJ2-5
abundance: NA
len: 12
d_gene: TRBD1
v_gene: TRBV2
CDR3nt: TGTGCCAGCAGTGGCCTTGGGGACAGAGACTACTTC
CDR3aa: CASSGLGDRDYF

j_gene: TRBJ1-4
abundance: NA
len: 17
d_gene: NA
v_gene: TRBV5-4
CDR3nt: TGTGCCAGCAGCTTGCGAAAGGGCATAGCAACTAATGAAAAACTGTTTTTT
CDR3aa: CASSLRKGIATNEKLFF

j_gene: TRBJ1-4
abundance: NA
len: 16
d_gene: NA
v_gene: TRBV6-5
CDR3nt: TGTGCCAGCAGTTACCGGGGGCGGCAAACTAATGAAAAACTGTTTTTT
CDR3aa: CASSYRGRQTNEKLFF

j_gene: TRBJ2-7
abundance: once
len: 13
d_gene: NA
v_gene: TRBV5-6
CDR3nt: TGTGCCAGCAGCTTGGTCTCGGATCGCGAGCAGTACTTC
CDR3aa: CASSLVSDREQYF

j_gene: TRBJ1-1
abundance: NA
len: 12
d_gene: NA
v_gene: TRBV18
CDR3nt: TGTGCCAGCTCACAGGGAACTCTAGAAGCTTTCTTT
CDR3aa: CASSQGTLEAFF

j_gene: TRBJ2-7
abundance: NA
len: 13
d_gene: TRBD2
v_gene: TRBV6-5
CDR3nt: TGTGCCAGCAGGCTGGGACTATTTGACGAGCAGTACTTC
CDR3aa: CASRLGLFDEQYF

j_gene: TRBJ2-6
abundance: NA
len: 16
d_gene: NA
v_gene: TRBV5-1
CDR3nt: TGCGCCAGCAGCTTGGATCGGCGCTCTGGGGCCAACGTCCTGACTTTC
CDR3aa: CASSLDRRSGANVLTF

j_gene: TRBJ1-1
abundance: NA
len: 15
d_gene: TRBD1
v_gene: TRBV19
CDR3nt: TGTGCCAGTAACTATCGGGACAGGGGCGTGGCTGAAGCTTTCTTT
CDR3aa: CASNYRDRGVAEAFF

j_gene: TRBJ2-4
abundance: NA
len: 17
d_gene: TRBD2
v_gene: TRBV13
CDR3nt: TGTGCCAGCAGCTCTACCGGGACTAGCGGTTCCAAAAACATTCAGTACTTC
CDR3aa: CASSSTGTSGSKNIQYF

j_gene: TRBJ2-5
abundance: NA
len: 15
d_gene: TRBD2
v_gene: TRBV29-1
CDR3nt: TGCAGCGTTGAAGAAGTCGGGAGGGCCAGAGAGACCCAGTACTTC
CDR3aa: CSVEEVGRARETQYF

j_gene: TRBJ1-5
abundance: NA
len: 15
d_gene: NA
v_gene: TRBV6-1
CDR3nt: TGTGCCAGCAGTGTAGGGACGGATGGCAATCAGCCCCAGCATTTT
CDR3aa: CASSVGTDGNQPQHF

j_gene: TRBJ2-7
abundance: NA
len: 14
d_gene: NA
v_gene: TRBV5-4
CDR3nt: TGTGCCGCGGGGAACGGGGGAGATTCCTACGAGCAGTACTTC
CDR3aa: CAAGNGGDSYEQYF

j_gene: TRBJ2-1
abundance: NA
len: 15
d_gene: TRBD2
v_gene: TRBV5-4
CDR3nt: TGTGCCAGCAGCTTGGGGCTAGCGGGAATTAATGAGCAGTTCTTC
CDR3aa: CASSLGLAGINEQFF

j_gene: TRBJ2-3
abundance: NA
len: 19
d_gene: TRBD2
v_gene: TRBV13
CDR3nt: TGTGCCAGCAGCTTAATGGCGGGAGGGTTTAAACGGGACACAGATACGCAGTATTTT
CDR3aa: CASSLMAGGFKRDTDTQYF

j_gene: TRBJ2-7
abundance: NA
len: 18
d_gene: NA
v_gene: TRBV10-1
CDR3nt: TGCGCCAGCAAAGAACTACGCTCGGGGGCGGTTGCCCCCTACGAGCAGTACTTC
CDR3aa: CASKELRSGAVAPYEQYF

j_gene: TRBJ1-1
abundance: NA
len: 16
d_gene: NA
v_gene: TRBV25-1
CDR3nt: TGTGCCAGCTCAGGACAGAGGGCCACACTGTACACTGAAGCTTTCTTT
CDR3aa: CASSGQRATLYTEAFF

j_gene: TRBJ1-1
abundance: NA
len: 15
d_gene: NA
v_gene: TRBV7-9
CDR3nt: TGTGCCAGCAGCTTAGCTGGACCGAGGGGCACTGAAGCTTTCTTT
CDR3aa: CASSLAGPRGTEAFF

j_gene: TRBJ2-7
abundance: NA
len: 13
d_gene: TRBD1
v_gene: TRBV30
CDR3nt: TGTGCCTGGAGTGTAGGGGACAGGAGCGAGCAGTACTTC
CDR3aa: CAWSVGDRSEQYF

j_gene: TRBJ2-7
abundance: NA
len: 13
d_gene: NA
v_gene: TRBV6-1
CDR3nt: TGTGCCAGCAGACGGGGGCCCTCCTACGAGCAGTACTTC
CDR3aa: CASRRGPSYEQYF

j_gene: TRBJ2-3
abundance: NA
len: 17
d_gene: TRBD1
v_gene: TRBV5-1
CDR3nt: TGCGCCAGCAGCTCAGGACAGGGACACCAGTTGGCAGATACGCAGTATTTT
CDR3aa: CASSSGQGHQLADTQYF

j_gene: TRBJ1-2
abundance: NA
len: 14
d_gene: NA
v_gene: TRBV6-5
CDR3nt: TGTGCCAGCAGTTCACAGGGTTGGCGGGGTGGCTACACCTTC
CDR3aa: CASSSQGWRGGYTF

j_gene: TRBJ2-2
abundance: NA
len: 13
d_gene: NA
v_gene: TRBV6-1
CDR3nt: TGTGCCAGCAGTGACGGTAACACCGGGGAGCTGTTTTTT
CDR3aa: CASSDGNTGELFF

j_gene: TRBJ2-4
abundance: NA
len: 15
d_gene: NA
v_gene: TRBV6-6
CDR3nt: TGTGCCAGCAGTTACTCTAAGACAGCCGGAAACATTCAGTACTTC
CDR3aa: CASSYSKTAGNIQYF

j_gene: TRBJ2-5
abundance: once
len: 17
d_gene: NA
v_gene: TRBV30
CDR3nt: TGTGCCTGGAGTGATTATGGGGGGATTACAGGGAAGGAGACCCAGTACTTC
CDR3aa: CAWSDYGGITGKETQYF

j_gene: TRBJ2-7
abundance: once
len: 13
d_gene: NA
v_gene: TRBV5-1
CDR3nt: TGCGCCAGCAGAGGGGAGGGGGGCCTCGAGCAGTACTTC
CDR3aa: CASRGEGGLEQYF

j_gene: TRBJ1-4
abundance: few
len: 10
d_gene: NA
v_gene: TRBV20-1
CDR3nt: TGCAGTGCTACTCCGGGACGGCCGTCTTTT
CDR3aa: CSATPGRPSF

j_gene: TRBJ1-1
abundance: NA
len: 16
d_gene: NA
v_gene: TRBV5-1
CDR3nt: TGCGCCAGCAGCCCGACCGCCGGGACCCGGAACACTGAAGCTTTCTTT
CDR3aa: CASSPTAGTRNTEAFF

j_gene: TRBJ2-5
abundance: NA
len: 15
d_gene: NA
v_gene: TRBV6-5
CDR3nt: TGTGCCAGCAGTTACTCGGGGCTAGATAAGAGATCCCAGTACTTC
CDR3aa: CASSYSGLDKRSQYF

j_gene: TRBJ1-2
abundance: NA
len: 17
d_gene: NA
v_gene: TRBV7-9
CDR3nt: TGTGCCAGCAGCTTAGAAGCTGCGAGACAGGCGAACTATGGCTACACCTTC
CDR3aa: CASSLEAARQANYGYTF

j_gene: TRBJ2-7
abundance: once
len: 16
d_gene: TRBD1
v_gene: TRBV4-1
CDR3nt: TGCGCCAGCAGCCAAGTTTCCCGGACAGGGTCACACGAGCAGTACTTC
CDR3aa: CASSQVSRTGSHEQYF

j_gene: TRBJ1-1
abundance: NA
len: 14
d_gene: NA
v_gene: TRBV5-1
CDR3nt: TGCGCCAGCAGCACCGGGACGGGGAACACTGAAGCTTTCTTT
CDR3aa: CASSTGTGNTEAFF

j_gene: TRBJ2-2
abundance: NA
len: 12
d_gene: TRBD1
v_gene: TRBV29-1
CDR3nt: TGCAGCGTGGACAGGGGAGCCGGGGAGCTGTTTTTT
CDR3aa: CSVDRGAGELFF

j_gene: TRBJ2-1
abundance: NA
len: 16
d_gene: TRBD2
v_gene: TRBV25-1
CDR3nt: TGTGCCAGCAGTGAGGCCCTTGGCGGGGGGGGTAATGAGCAGTTCTTC
CDR3aa: CASSEALGGGGNEQFF

j_gene: TRBJ2-7
abundance: few
len: 15
d_gene: NA
v_gene: TRBV2
CDR3nt: TGTGCCAGCAGTGAACGTTGGTCCCTGCACTACGAGCAGTACTTC
CDR3aa: CASSERWSLHYEQYF

j_gene: TRBJ2-5
abundance: NA
len: 10
d_gene: NA
v_gene: TRBV6-6
CDR3nt: TGTGCCAGCAGCAAAGAGACCCAGTACTTC
CDR3aa: CASSKETQYF

j_gene: TRBJ1-2
abundance: NA
len: 13
d_gene: TRBD1
v_gene: TRBV4-2
CDR3nt: TGTGCCAGCCTTGGGACAGGCCCCTATGGCTACACCTTC
CDR3aa: CASLGTGPYGYTF

j_gene: TRBJ2-7
abundance: NA
len: 11
d_gene: NA
v_gene: TRBV5-1
CDR3nt: TGCGCCAGCAGCCCCGCCTACGAGCAGTACTTC
CDR3aa: CASSPAYEQYF

j_gene: TRBJ1-1
abundance: NA
len: 13
d_gene: NA
v_gene: TRBV6-5
CDR3nt: TGTGCCAGCAGTTACTCCCCCCTGACTGAAGCTTTCTTT
CDR3aa: CASSYSPLTEAFF

j_gene: TRBJ1-5
abundance: once
len: 15
d_gene: TRBD1
v_gene: TRBV19
CDR3nt: TGTGCCAGTAGAAGAGACAGGGGCCTCAATCAGCCCCAGCATTTT
CDR3aa: CASRRDRGLNQPQHF

j_gene: TRBJ2-1
abundance: once
len: 12
d_gene: TRBD1
v_gene: TRBV7-2
CDR3nt: TGTGCCAGCAGTTGGAGACAGGGGAGTCTCATCTTC
CDR3aa: CASSWRQGSLIF

j_gene: TRBJ2-7
abundance: NA
len: 15
d_gene: NA
v_gene: TRBV5-6
CDR3nt: TGTGCCAGCAGCTTGGTCGGGGGAACTCCCTACGAGCAGTACTTC
CDR3aa: CASSLVGGTPYEQYF

j_gene: TRBJ2-6
abundance: NA
len: 16
d_gene: NA
v_gene: TRBV2
CDR3nt: TGTGCCAGCAGTGATAATCCAGGGGTCGGGGCCAACGTCCTGACTTTC
CDR3aa: CASSDNPGVGANVLTF

j_gene: TRBJ1-4
abundance: NA
len: 15
d_gene: NA
v_gene: TRBV14
CDR3nt: TGTGCCAGCAGCCAAGACGCCAGGAGTGGGGAAAAACTGTTTTTT
CDR3aa: CASSQDARSGEKLFF

j_gene: TRBJ1-1
abundance: few
len: 13
d_gene: NA
v_gene: TRBV12-5
CDR3nt: TGTGCTAGTGGTTTGCGGGACGCCCCAAAAGCTTTCTTT
CDR3aa: CASGLRDAPKAFF

j_gene: TRBJ2-5
abundance: NA
len: 15
d_gene: NA
v_gene: TRBV7-2
CDR3nt: TGTGCCAGCAGCTTAGTAGGCCAGGGAGTGGAGACCCAGTACTTC
CDR3aa: CASSLVGQGVETQYF

j_gene: TRBJ2-5
abundance: NA
len: 9
d_gene: NA
v_gene: TRBV27
CDR3nt: TGTGCCCCCCGCCGGACCCAGTACTTC
CDR3aa: CAPRRTQYF

j_gene: TRBJ2-2
abundance: NA
len: 15
d_gene: NA
v_gene: TRBV29-1
CDR3nt: TGCAGCGTTGAAATCTTCGGGAGGAACACCGGGGAGCTGTTTTTT
CDR3aa: CSVEIFGRNTGELFF

j_gene: TRBJ2-5
abundance: NA
len: 13
d_gene: NA
v_gene: TRBV2
CDR3nt: TGTGCCAGCAGTGAAGAAAGGGAGGAGACCCAGTACTTC
CDR3aa: CASSEEREETQYF

j_gene: TRBJ1-1
abundance: once
len: 13
d_gene: TRBD1
v_gene: TRBV29-1
CDR3nt: TGCAGCGTCCGGACAGGGAGGAACACTGAAGCTTTCTTT
CDR3aa: CSVRTGRNTEAFF

j_gene: TRBJ1-2
abundance: NA
len: 11
d_gene: NA
v_gene: TRBV30
CDR3nt: TGTGCCTGGGGGTGGACCTATGGCTACACCTTC
CDR3aa: CAWGWTYGYTF

j_gene: TRBJ1-2
abundance: NA
len: 13
d_gene: NA
v_gene: TRBV2
CDR3nt: TGTGCCAGCAGTGTTGGGGGGGACTATGGCTACACCTTC
CDR3aa: CASSVGGDYGYTF

j_gene: TRBJ2-7
abundance: NA
len: 14
d_gene: NA
v_gene: TRBV11-2
CDR3nt: TGTGCCAGCAGCTTTTCGACAGGTACCTACGAGCAGTACTTC
CDR3aa: CASSFSTGTYEQYF

j_gene: TRBJ1-5
abundance: NA
len: 16
d_gene: NA
v_gene: TRBV7-8
CDR3nt: TGTGCCAGCAGCTTAGGGGGGGGGTCTTCTAATCAGCCCCAGCATTTT
CDR3aa: CASSLGGGSSNQPQHF

j_gene: TRBJ1-5
abundance: NA
len: 12
d_gene: NA
v_gene: TRBV6-1
CDR3nt: TGTGCCAGCGGGGACTTCAATCAGCCCCAGCATTTT
CDR3aa: CASGDFNQPQHF

j_gene: TRBJ1-5
abundance: NA
len: 13
d_gene: NA
v_gene: TRBV7-8
CDR3nt: TGTGCCAGCAGCTTAGAGGAGGCGCAGCCCCAGCATTTT
CDR3aa: CASSLEEAQPQHF

j_gene: TRBJ2-1
abundance: NA
len: 13
d_gene: NA
v_gene: TRBV27
CDR3nt: TGTGCCAGCAGCCTTACAGGGTTCGATGAGCAGTTCTTC
CDR3aa: CASSLTGFDEQFF

j_gene: TRBJ2-5
abundance: NA
len: 15
d_gene: NA
v_gene: TRBV5-1
CDR3nt: TGCGCCAGCAGCATCGGGACGTGGACAGAGAAGACCCAGTACTTC
CDR3aa: CASSIGTWTEKTQYF